A single sample is the source of the 17 T cell receptor beta chains below, sequenced in a study of blood T cell repertoires in COVID-19. Data came from immunoSEQ multiplex PCR; TCRdb stores just in-frame clones and leaves some out. The sample contains about 100,000 clones, roughly 92% of which appear only once. Sequencing was performed on peripheral blood. These receptors were taken from a man aged 45-60 years with active COVID-19.

This clone was picked up one time. J is TRBJ2-3 and V is TRBV7-9, with TRBD1 identical over 7 bases. With 4 bases clipped from V and 8 bases from J, the junction kept 12 bases outside the gene matches. The CDR3 is 15 amino acids. Per germline, CDR1 SEHNR and CDR2 FQNEAQ (reference sequence). The CDR3 DNA sequence: TGTGCCAGCAGCTGGCCCACAGGGGTTGGCGGTACGCAGTATTTT. Translation gives CASSWPTGVGGTQYF.

The CDR3 is CASSSLGLTGTEAFF. The DNA for the CDR3 is TGTGCCAGCAGCTCCCTCGGGCTTACGGGGACTGAAGCTTTCTTT. The rearrangement uses TRBV7-8 and TRBJ1-1; D not resolved. CDR1 is SGHVS, CDR2 FQNEAQ, per germline. The V end lost 4 bases, the J end lost 5 bases, and 17 bases lay between the germline ends. The CDR3 extends over 15 amino acids.

The chain is built from TRBV27 and TRBJ2-5, with 8 bases identical to TRBD2. This CDR3 region has 17 residues. Germline CDR1 MNHEY, CDR2 SMNVEV (reference sequence). V was clipped by 0 bases and J by 0 bases; unmatched bases: 6. The DNA of the CDR3 is TGTGCCAGCAGTTTATCCCTAGCGGGTCCGTACCAAGAGACCCAGTACTTC. Amino acid sequence: CASSLSLAGPYQETQYF.

This clone was detected only a few times. J is TRBJ2-2 and V is TRBV27, with 9 bases identical to TRBD2. The V and J ends lost 0 bases and 4 bases, in that order; junction bases with no gene match: 6. CDR1 is MNHEY and CDR2 is SMNVEV in the germline V gene (reference sequence). The CDR3 is made up of 17 amino acids. The CDR3 nucleotides read TGTGCCAGCAGTTTATCTAGCGGGAGAGTTCTCACCGGGGAGCTGTTTTTT. As protein: CASSLSSGRVLTGELFF.

This chain joins TRBV11-3 and TRBJ2-1; weak D call: TRBD2 (6 bases). CDR3 length: 14 residues. Per the germline V gene, CDR1 is SGHNT and CDR2 is YENEEA. Between the trimmed V and J ends, which lost 3 bases and 6 bases, there was a span of 12 bases. The CDR3 DNA sequence: TGTGCCAGCAGCTTGGCGGGACTTCCCAATGAGCAGTTCTTC. This sequence encodes CASSLAGLPNEQFF.

This sequence joins TRBV6-6 and TRBJ1-1; no firm D call. The germline V gene encodes CDR1 MNHNY and CDR2 SVGAGI (reference sequence). The CDR3 covers 16 residues. The ends were cut back, 5 bases at V and 0 bases at J, with 16 bases in the middle. This CDR3 reads CASSTYPTAMNTEAFF. CDR3 DNA sequence: TGTGCCAGCAGTACCTACCCCACCGCGATGAACACTGAAGCTTTCTTT.

On this clone: The DNA is omitted, as the CDR3 cannot be located on it reliably, and the CDR3 follows TCRdb's listing. The chain links TRBV5-4 to TRBJ1-2; the tabulated D call, TRBD1, remains unverified against the DNA. The CDR3 is made up of 19 amino acids, end residues included. Germline CDR1 SGHNT, CDR2 YYREEE (reference sequence). The CDR3: CASSLFGPGMVVTNYGYTF.

The CDR3 DNA reads as TGCGCCAGCAGCTTGGGGACTAGCGGGGACCCGGTTAGTGAGCAGTTCTTC. Translation: CASSLGTSGDPVSEQFF. V gene TRBV5-1 combines with J gene TRBJ2-1, with 12 positions matching TRBD2. This CDR3 contains 17 residues. CDR1 SGHRS and CDR2 YFSETQ come from the germline V gene. The V and J ends lost 0 bases and 9 bases, in that order; junction bases with no gene match: 10.

V and J are TRBV18 and TRBJ2-2, with TRBD1 identical over 9 bases. Per germline, CDR1 KGHSH and CDR2 LQKENI. The trim removed 5 bases at V and 4 bases at J, leaving 5 bases unmatched. This CDR3 has 15 residues. The CDR3 protein is CASSSRDRATGELFF. The CDR3 nucleotides are TGTGCCAGCTCATCCCGGGACAGGGCCACCGGGGAGCTGTTTTTT.

The chain employs TRBV5-8 and TRBJ1-2, with 8 bases identical to TRBD1. Germline V gives CDR1 SGHTS, CDR2 YDEGEE. The V segment lost 0 bases and the J segment 4 bases; nucleotides outside the gene matches: 5. This CDR3 region has 15 residues. CDR3 coding DNA: TGTGCCAGCAGCTTGGGGACAGGGTCTTCCTATGGCTACACCTTC. Encoded protein: CASSLGTGSSYGYTF.

V and J are TRBV18 and TRBJ2-3, with a weak D call TRBD2 (6 bases). The V end lost 3 bases, the J end lost 6 bases, and 16 bases lay between the germline ends. CDR3 length: 15 amino acids. Germline V CDR1 and CDR2: KGHSH, LQKENI. The CDR3 DNA reads as TGTGCCAGCTCACCGTCACTAGCTGAGGCGGATACGCAGTATTTT. Amino acid sequence: CASSPSLAEADTQYF.

The genes are TRBV11-2 and TRBJ1-4, with a tentative D call TRBD1 (5 bases). The CDR3 spans 19 residues. V lost 1 base and J 11 bases, leaving 29 bases between the germline ends. Germline V gene data show CDR1 as SGHAT and CDR2 as FQNNGV. For the CDR3, the DNA is TGTGCCAGCAGCTTAGTAAGGCCCTTTGTGGGGCCCCCAGGGTGGAAACTGTTTTTT. Its translation: CASSLVRPFVGPPGWKLFF. The variable domain in full, completed from reference TRBV11-2 and TRBJ1-4, reads EAGVAQSPRYKIIEKRQSVAFWCNPISGHATLYWYQQILGQGPKLLIQFQNNGVVDDSQLPKDRFSAERLKGVDSTLKIQPAKLEDSAVYLCASSLVRPFVGPPGWKLFFGSGTQLSVL.

The gene calls are TRBV6-6 and TRBJ1-5; TRBD1 is a possible D gene (5 bases). Germline lookup yields CDR1 MNHNY and CDR2 SVGAGI (reference sequence). Trimming shortened V by 8 bases and J by 7 bases, and 21 bases separated the two germline ends. CDR3 length equals 15 residues. The CDR3 region is CASLAEAGGRQPQHF. The CDR3 DNA reads as TGTGCCAGCCTCGCCGAAGCCGGGGGACGACAGCCCCAGCATTTT.

J is TRBJ1-1 and V is TRBV18; D not certain. Looked up from germline, CDR1 is KGHSH and CDR2 is LQKENI. The germline V and J ends were trimmed by 0 bases and 1 base, with 6 bases remaining between them. CDR3 length: 14 residues. The DNA for the CDR3 is TGTGCCAGCTCACCACCGACGGGGAACACTGAAGCTTTCTTT. This encodes CASSPPTGNTEAFF.

The gene calls are TRBV5-8 and TRBJ2-5, with 9 bases that match TRBD2. The CDR3 spans 17 residues. Germline-derived CDR1 and CDR2 are SGHTS and YDEGEE. After removal of 2 bases from V and 1 base from J, the junction contained 9 bases not matched to a gene. Here the CDR3 reads CASSLGLAGHPQETQYF. The CDR3 DNA reads as TGTGCCAGCAGCTTAGGGCTAGCGGGGCACCCCCAAGAGACCCAGTACTTC. The full variable domain, with the rest looked up from reference TRBV5-8 and TRBJ2-5, is EAGVTQSPTHLIKTRGQQATLRCSPISGHTSVYWYQQALGLGLQFLLWYDEGEERNRGNFPPRFSGRQFPNYSSELNVNALELEDSALYLCASSLGLAGHPQETQYFGPGTRLLVL.

The J gene is TRBJ2-5, the V gene TRBV11-2; 11 positions agree with TRBD2. This CDR3 region has 16 residues. Germline V gene sequence: CDR1 SGHAT, CDR2 FQNNGV. The V gene end was trimmed by 4 bases and the J gene end by 5 bases; junction bases not matched to a gene: 9. CDR3 amino acids: CASSSGLAGLGETQYF. The CDR3 bases are TGTGCCAGCAGCTCAGGACTAGCGGGTCTTGGGGAGACCCAGTACTTC.

V gene TRBV3-1 (or the pseudogene TRBV3-2) combines with J gene TRBJ1-2; no reliable D call. This CDR3 is 13 amino acids long. Per the germline V gene, CDR1 is LGHDT and CDR2 is YNNKEL (reference sequence). V lost 3 bases, J lost 10 bases, and 15 bases lay in between. The CDR3 DNA sequence: TGTGCCAGCAGCCAGGGCCCCCAGACGGCCTACACCTTC. This codes for CASSQGPQTAYTF.